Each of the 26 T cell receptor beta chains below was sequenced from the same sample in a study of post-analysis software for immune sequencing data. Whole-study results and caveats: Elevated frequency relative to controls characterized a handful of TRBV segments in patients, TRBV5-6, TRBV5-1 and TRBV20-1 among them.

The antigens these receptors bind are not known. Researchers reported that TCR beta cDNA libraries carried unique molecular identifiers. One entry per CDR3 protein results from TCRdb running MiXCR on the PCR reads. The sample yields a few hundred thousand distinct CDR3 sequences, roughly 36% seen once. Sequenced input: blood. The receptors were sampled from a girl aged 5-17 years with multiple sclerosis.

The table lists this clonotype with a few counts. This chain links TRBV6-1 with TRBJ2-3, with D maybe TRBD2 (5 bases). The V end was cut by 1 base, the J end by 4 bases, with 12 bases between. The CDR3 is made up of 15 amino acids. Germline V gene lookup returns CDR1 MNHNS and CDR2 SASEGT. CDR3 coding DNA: TGTGCCAGCAGTGAAGGGACTCTAGATTCAGATACGCAGTATTTT. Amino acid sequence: CASSEGTLDSDTQYF.

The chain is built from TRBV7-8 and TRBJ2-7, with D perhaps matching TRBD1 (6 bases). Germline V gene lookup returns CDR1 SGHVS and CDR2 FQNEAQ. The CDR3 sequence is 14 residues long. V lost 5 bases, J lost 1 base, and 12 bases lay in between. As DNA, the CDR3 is TGTGCCAGCAGCCCCGAGGACAGATCCTACGAGCAGTACTTC. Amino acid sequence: CASSPEDRSYEQYF.

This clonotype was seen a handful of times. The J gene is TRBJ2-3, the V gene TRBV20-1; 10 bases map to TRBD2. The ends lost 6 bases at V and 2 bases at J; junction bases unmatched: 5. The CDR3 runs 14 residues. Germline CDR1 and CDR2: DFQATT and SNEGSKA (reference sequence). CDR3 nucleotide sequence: TGCAGTGCCACACTAGCGGGGATCACAGATACGCAGTATTTT. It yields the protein CSATLAGITDTQYF.

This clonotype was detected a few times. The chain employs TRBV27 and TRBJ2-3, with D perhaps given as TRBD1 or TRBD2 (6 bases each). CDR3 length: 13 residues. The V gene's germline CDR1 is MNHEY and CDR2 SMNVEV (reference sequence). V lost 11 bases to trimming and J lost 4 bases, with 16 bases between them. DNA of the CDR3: TGTGCCGCCTCTCCAGGGGAGGCAGATACGCAGTATTTT. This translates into CAASPGEADTQYF.

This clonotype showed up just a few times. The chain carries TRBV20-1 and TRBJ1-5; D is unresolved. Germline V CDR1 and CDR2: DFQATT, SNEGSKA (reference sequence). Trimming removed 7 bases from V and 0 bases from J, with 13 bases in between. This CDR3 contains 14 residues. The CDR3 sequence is CSGLEALSNQPQHF. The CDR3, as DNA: TGCAGTGGGTTGGAGGCTCTTAGCAATCAGCCCCAGCATTTT.

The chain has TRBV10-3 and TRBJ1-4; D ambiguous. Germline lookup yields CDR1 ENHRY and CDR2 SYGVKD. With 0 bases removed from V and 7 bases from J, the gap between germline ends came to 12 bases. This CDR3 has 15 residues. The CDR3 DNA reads TGTGCCATCAGTGAGTCGGTCGGGAACGGTGAAAAACTGTTTTTT. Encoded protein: CAISESVGNGEKLFF.

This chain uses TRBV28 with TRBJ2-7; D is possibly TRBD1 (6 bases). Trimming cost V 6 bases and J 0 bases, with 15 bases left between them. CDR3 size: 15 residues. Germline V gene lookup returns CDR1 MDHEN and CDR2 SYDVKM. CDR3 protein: CASSQWDILSYEQYF. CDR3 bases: TGTGCCAGCAGCCAATGGGACATTCTCTCCTACGAGCAGTACTTC.

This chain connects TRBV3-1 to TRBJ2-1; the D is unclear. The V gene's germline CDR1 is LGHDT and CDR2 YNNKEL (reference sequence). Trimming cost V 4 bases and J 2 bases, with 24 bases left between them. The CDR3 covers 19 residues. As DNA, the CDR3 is TGTGCCAGCAGCCCCCGCGGCAGCTACCTCTACCAACCCTACAATGAGCAGTTCTTC. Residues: CASSPRGSYLYQPYNEQFF.

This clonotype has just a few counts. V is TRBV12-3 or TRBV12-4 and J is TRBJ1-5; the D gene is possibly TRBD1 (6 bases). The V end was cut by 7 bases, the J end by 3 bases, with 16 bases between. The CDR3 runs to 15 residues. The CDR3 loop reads CASTASGQNNQPQHF. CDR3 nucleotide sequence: TGTGCCAGCACTGCATCCGGACAGAACAATCAGCCCCAGCATTTT.

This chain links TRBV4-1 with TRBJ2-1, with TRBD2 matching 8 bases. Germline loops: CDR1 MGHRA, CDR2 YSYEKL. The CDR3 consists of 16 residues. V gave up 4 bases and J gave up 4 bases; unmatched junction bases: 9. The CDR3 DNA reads TGCGCCAGCAGCCCCCCGGGCGGGGGGCCTTACAATGAGCAGTTCTTC. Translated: CASSPPGGGPYNEQFF.

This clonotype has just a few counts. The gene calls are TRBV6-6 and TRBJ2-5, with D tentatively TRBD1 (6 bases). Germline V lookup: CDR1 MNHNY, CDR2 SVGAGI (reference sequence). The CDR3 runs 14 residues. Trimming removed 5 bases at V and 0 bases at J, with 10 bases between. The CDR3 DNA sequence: TGTGCCAGCAGTCTTCGGGACAACCAAGAGACCCAGTACTTC. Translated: CASSLRDNQETQYF.

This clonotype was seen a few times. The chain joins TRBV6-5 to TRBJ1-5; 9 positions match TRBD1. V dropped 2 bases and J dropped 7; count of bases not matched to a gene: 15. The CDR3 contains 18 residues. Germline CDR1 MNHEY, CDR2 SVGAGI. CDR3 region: CASSYPFIRTGGQQPQHF. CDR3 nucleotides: TGTGCCAGCAGTTACCCCTTTATTAGAACAGGGGGCCAGCAGCCCCAGCATTTT.

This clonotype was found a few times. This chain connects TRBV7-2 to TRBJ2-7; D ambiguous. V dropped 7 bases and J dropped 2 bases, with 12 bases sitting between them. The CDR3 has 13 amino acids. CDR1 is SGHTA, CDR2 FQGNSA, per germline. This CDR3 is CASMIGRTYEQYF. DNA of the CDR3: TGTGCCAGCATGATAGGTCGGACCTACGAGCAGTACTTC. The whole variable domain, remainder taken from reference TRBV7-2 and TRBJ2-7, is GAGVSQSPSNKVTEKGKDVELRCDPISGHTALYWYRQSLGQGLEFLIYFQGNSAPDKSGLPSDRFSAERTGGSVSTLTIQRTQQEDSAVYLCASMIGRTYEQYFGPGTRLTVT.

CDR3 coding DNA: TGCGCCAGCAGCTTGGCAGATTGGGGCACTGTTGGGGGTAATTCACCCCTCCACTTT. It translates to CASSLADWGTVGGNSPLHF. V and J are TRBV5-1 and TRBJ1-6; tentative D call: TRBD1 (5 bases). The V end lost 0 bases, the J end lost 6 bases, and 22 bases lay between the germline ends. The CDR3 contains 19 residues. Germline loops: CDR1 SGHRS, CDR2 YFSETQ.

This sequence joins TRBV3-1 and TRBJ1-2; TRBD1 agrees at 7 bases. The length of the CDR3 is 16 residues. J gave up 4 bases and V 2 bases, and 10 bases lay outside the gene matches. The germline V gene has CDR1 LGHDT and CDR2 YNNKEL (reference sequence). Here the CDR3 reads CASSQSSTGPAYGYTF. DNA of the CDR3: TGTGCCAGCAGCCAATCGTCGACAGGGCCGGCCTATGGCTACACCTTC.

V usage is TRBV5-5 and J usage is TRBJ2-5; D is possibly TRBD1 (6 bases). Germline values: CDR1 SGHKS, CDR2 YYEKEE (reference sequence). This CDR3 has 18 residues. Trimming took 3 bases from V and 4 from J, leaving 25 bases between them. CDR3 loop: CASSSPVQGYQYGETQYF. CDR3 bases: TGTGCCAGCAGCTCCCCGGTGCAGGGGTACCAGTATGGAGAGACCCAGTACTTC.

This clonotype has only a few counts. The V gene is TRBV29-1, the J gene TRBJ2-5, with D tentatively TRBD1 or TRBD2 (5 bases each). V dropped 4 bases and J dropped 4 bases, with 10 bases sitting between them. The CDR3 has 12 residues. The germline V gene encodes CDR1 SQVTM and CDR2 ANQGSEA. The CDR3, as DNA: TGCAGCGTTGGGTCTGGGGGAGAGACCCAGTACTTC. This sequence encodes CSVGSGGETQYF. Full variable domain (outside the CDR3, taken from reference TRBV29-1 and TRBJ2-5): SAVISQKPSRDICQRGTSLTIQCQVDSQVTMMFWYRQQPGQSLTLIATANQGSEATYESGFVIDKFPISRPNLTFSTLTVSNMSPEDSSIYLCSVGSGGETQYFGPGTRLLVL.

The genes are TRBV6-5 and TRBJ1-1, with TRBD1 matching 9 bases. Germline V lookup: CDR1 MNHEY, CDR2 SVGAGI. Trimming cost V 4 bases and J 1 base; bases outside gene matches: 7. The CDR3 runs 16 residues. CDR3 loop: CASSFTGGAGNTEAFF. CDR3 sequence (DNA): TGTGCCAGCAGTTTTACAGGGGGCGCGGGGAACACTGAAGCTTTCTTT.

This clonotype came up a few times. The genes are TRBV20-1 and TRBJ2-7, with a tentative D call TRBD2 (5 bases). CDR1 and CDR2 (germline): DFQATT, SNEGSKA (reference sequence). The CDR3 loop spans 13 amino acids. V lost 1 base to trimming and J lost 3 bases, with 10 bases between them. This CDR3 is CSARARGNYEQYF. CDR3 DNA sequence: TGCAGTGCTAGAGCGAGAGGGAACTACGAGCAGTACTTC.

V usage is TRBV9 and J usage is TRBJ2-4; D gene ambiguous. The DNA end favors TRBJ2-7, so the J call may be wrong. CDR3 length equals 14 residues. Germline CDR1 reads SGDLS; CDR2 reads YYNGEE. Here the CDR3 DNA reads TGTGCCAGCAGCGTAGCGACACCCCCCTACGAGCAGTACTTC. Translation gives CASSVATPPYEQYF.

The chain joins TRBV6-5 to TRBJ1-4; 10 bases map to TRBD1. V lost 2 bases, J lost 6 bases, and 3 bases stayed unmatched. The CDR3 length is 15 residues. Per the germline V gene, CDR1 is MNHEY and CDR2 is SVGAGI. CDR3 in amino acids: CASSYGDRGDEKLFF. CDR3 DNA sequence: TGTGCCAGCAGTTACGGGGACAGGGGTGATGAAAAACTGTTTTTT.

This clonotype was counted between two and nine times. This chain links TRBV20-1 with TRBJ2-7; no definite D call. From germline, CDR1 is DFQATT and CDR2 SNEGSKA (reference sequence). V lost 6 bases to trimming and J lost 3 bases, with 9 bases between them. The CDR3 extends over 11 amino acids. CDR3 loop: CSAVRGYEQYF. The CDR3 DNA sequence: TGCAGTGCCGTGCGAGGCTACGAGCAGTACTTC.

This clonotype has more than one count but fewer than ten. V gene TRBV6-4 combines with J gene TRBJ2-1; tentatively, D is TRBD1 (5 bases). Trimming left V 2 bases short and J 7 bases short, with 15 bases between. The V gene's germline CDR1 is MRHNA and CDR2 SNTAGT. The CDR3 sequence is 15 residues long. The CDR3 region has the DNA TGTGCCAGCAGTGACCCCGGAAGGGGTGTGAATGAGCAGTTCTTC. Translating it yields CASSDPGRGVNEQFF.

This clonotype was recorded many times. The CDR3 protein is CSATAWGREVEQFF. DNA of the CDR3: TGCAGTGCTACCGCCTGGGGCAGGGAGGTTGAGCAGTTCTTC. The chain carries TRBV20-1 and TRBJ2-1; tentative D call: TRBD2 (6 bases). The germline V gene has CDR1 DFQATT and CDR2 SNEGSKA (reference sequence). The CDR3 totals 14 residues. Trimming cost V 4 bases and J 9 bases, with 19 bases left between them.

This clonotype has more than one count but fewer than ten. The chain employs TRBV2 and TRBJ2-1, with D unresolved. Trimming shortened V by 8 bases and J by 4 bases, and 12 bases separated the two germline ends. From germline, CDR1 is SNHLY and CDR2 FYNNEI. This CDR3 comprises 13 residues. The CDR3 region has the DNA TGTGCCAGCCTCAGACCGCTATACAATGAGCAGTTCTTC. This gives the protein CASLRPLYNEQFF.

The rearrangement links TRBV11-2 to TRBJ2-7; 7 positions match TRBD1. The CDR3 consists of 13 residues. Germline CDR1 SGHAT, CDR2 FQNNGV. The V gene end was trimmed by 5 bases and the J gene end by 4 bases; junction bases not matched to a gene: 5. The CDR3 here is CASSPLRGYEQYF. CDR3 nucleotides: TGTGCCAGCAGCCCTCTCAGGGGGTACGAGCAGTACTTC. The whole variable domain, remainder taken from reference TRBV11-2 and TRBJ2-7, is EAGVAQSPRYKIIEKRQSVAFWCNPISGHATLYWYQQILGQGPKLLIQFQNNGVVDDSQLPKDRFSAERLKGVDSTLKIQPAKLEDSAVYLCASSPLRGYEQYFGPGTRLTVT.